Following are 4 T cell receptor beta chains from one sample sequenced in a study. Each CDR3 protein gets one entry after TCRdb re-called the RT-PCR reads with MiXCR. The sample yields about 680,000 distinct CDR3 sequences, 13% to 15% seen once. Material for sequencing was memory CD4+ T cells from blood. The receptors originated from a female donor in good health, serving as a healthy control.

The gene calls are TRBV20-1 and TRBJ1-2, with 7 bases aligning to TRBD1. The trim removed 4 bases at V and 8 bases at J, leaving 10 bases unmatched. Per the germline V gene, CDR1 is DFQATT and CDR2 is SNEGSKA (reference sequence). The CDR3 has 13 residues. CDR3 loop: CSATMEGATGYTF. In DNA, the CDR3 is TGCAGTGCTACTATGGAGGGGGCGACCGGCTACACCTTC.

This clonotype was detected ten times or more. The CDR3 is CSATTASSYNEQFF. The DNA for the CDR3 is TGCAGTGCTACGACAGCGAGCTCCTACAATGAGCAGTTCTTC. This chain uses TRBV20-1 with TRBJ2-1, with TRBD1 as a possible D gene (5 bases). The CDR3 runs to 14 residues. The germline gives CDR1 DFQATT, CDR2 SNEGSKA (reference sequence). The germline V and J ends were trimmed by 4 bases and 0 bases, with 10 bases remaining between them.

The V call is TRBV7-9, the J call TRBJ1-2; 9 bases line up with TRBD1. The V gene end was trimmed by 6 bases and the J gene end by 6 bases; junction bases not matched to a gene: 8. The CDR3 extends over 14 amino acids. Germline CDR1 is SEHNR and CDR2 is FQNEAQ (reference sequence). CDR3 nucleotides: TGTGCCAGCAGATCACAGGGGGCCTCGGATGGCTACACCTTC. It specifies CASRSQGASDGYTF.

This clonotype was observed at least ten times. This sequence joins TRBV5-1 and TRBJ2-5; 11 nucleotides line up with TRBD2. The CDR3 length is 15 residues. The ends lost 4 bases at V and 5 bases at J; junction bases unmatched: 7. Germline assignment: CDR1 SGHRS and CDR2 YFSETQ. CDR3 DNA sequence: TGCGCCAGCAGCCTAGGGACTAGCGGAGAGGAGACCCAGTACTTC. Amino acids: CASSLGTSGEETQYF.